This entry features one T cell receptor beta chain sequence. This specimen comes from a study of blood T cell repertoires in COVID-19. About the study: T cells, B-cell-depleted T cells, or PBMCs supplied cDNA or gDNA.

Clones were sequenced by immunoSEQ multiplex PCR, and TCRdb holds only the in-frame ones, with some missing. The sample yields about 160,000 clones, about 85% seen once. From germline, CDR1 is LGHDT and CDR2 YNNKEL (reference sequence). This CDR3 has 13 amino acids. Deletions cut 1 base from V and 5 bases from J, with 6 bases between. The sequencing input was peripheral blood. This rearrangement joins TRBV3-1 (or the pseudogene TRBV3-2) to TRBJ1-5; no clear D gene. This TCR derives from a human donor with acute or convalescent COVID-19. The donor label of this sample is uncertain. CDR3: CASSQGRDQPQHF. The CDR3 bases are TGTGCCAGCAGCCAAGGACGGGATCAGCCCCAGCATTTT.